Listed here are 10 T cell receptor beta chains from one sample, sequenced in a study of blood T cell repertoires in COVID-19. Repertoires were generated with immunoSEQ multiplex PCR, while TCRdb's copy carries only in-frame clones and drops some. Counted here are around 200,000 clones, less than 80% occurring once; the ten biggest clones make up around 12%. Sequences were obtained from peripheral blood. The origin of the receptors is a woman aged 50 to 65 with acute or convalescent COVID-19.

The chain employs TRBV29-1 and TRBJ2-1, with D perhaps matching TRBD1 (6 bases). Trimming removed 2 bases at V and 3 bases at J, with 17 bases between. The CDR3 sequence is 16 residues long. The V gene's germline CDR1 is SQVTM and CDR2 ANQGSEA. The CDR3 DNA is TGCAGCGTTGAACCACAGGCAGGGGCCATCTACAATGAGCAGTTCTTC. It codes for CSVEPQAGAIYNEQFF.

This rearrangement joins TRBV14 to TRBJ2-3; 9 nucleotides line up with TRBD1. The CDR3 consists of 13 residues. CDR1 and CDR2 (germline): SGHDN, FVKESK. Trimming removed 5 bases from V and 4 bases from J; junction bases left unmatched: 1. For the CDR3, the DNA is TGTGCCAGCAGCTGGACAGGGGCAGATACGCAGTATTTT. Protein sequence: CASSWTGADTQYF.

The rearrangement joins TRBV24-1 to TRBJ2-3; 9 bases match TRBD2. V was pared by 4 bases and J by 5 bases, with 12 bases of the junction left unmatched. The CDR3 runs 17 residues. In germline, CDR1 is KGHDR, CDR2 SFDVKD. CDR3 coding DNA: TGTGCCACCAGTGAGCGTCCCCGTAGCGGGAGTAGAGATACGCAGTATTTT. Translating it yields CATSERPRSGSRDTQYF.

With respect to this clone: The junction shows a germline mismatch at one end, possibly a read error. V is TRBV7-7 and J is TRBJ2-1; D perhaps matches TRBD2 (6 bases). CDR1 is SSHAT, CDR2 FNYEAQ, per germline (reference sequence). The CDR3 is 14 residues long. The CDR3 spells CASSPSTSGVEQFF. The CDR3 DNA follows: TGTGCTAGCAGCCCATCAACCTCGGGGGTTGAGCAGTTCTTC. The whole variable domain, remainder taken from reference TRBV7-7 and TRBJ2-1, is GAGVSQSPRYKVTKRGQDVTLRCDPISSHATLYWYQQALGQGPEFLTYFNYEAQPDKSGLPSDRFSAERPEGSISTLTIQRTEQRDSAMYRCASSPSTSGVEQFFGPGTRLTVL.

CDR3 in DNA: TGTGCCAGCAGTTCCGGGACAGGGGGTTGGAGTCAGCCCCAGCATTTT. Residues: CASSSGTGGWSQPQHF. The rearrangement joins TRBV27 to TRBJ1-5, with 11 bases matching TRBD1. The CDR3 length is 16 residues. The junction had 8 bases not matched to a gene; V was cut back by 4 bases and J by 6 bases. Looked up from germline, CDR1 is MNHEY and CDR2 is SMNVEV (reference sequence).

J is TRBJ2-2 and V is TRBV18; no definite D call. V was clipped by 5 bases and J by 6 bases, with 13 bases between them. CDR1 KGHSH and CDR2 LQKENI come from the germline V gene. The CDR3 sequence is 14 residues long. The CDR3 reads CASSFTSRAGELFF. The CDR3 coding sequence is TGTGCCAGCTCATTTACCTCACGGGCCGGGGAGCTGTTTTTT. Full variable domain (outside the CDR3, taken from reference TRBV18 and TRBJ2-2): NAGVMQNPRHLVRRRGQEARLRCSPMKGHSHVYWYRQLPEEGLKFMVYLQKENIIDESGMPKERFSAEFPKEGPSILRIQQVVRGDSAAYFCASSFTSRAGELFFGEGSRLTVL.

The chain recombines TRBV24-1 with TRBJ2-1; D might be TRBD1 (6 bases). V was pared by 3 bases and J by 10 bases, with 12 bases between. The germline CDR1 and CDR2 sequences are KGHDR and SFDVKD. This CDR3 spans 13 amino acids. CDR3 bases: TGTGCCACCAGTGATCAGGGGCAGGGGGAGCAGTTCTTC. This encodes CATSDQGQGEQFF.

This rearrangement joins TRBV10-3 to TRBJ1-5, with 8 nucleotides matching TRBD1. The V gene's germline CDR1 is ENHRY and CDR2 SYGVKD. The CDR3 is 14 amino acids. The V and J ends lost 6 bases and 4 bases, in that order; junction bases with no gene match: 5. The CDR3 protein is CAISKTGVNQPQHF. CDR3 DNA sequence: TGTGCCATCAGCAAGACAGGGGTGAATCAGCCCCAGCATTTT.

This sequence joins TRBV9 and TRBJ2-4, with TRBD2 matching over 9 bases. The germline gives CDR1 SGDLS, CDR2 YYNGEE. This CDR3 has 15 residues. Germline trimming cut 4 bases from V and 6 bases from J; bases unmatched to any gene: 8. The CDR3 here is CASSPPGRGGNIQYF. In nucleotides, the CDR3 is TGTGCCAGCAGCCCGCCGGGGCGGGGGGGAAACATTCAGTACTTC.

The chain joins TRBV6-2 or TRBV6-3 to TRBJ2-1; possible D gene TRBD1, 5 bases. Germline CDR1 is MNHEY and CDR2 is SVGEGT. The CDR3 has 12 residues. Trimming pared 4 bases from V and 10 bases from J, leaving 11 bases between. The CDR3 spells CASSFPRAEQFF. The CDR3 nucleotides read TGTGCCAGCAGTTTCCCCAGGGCGGAGCAGTTCTTC.